This TCR beta chain was sequenced during a study of post-analysis software for immune sequencing data. cDNA libraries of TCR beta carried unique molecular identifiers. MiXCR, run by TCRdb on the PCR reads, gives a single entry per CDR3 protein. The table shows 600,000 to 700,000 distinct CDR3 sequences, with approximately 60% occurring only once. Sequencing input: blood. The TCR was taken from a girl aged 2 to 9 with multiple sclerosis.

The CDR3 DNA sequence: TGCGCCAGCAGCCAAAACCCAGCAGGGGGGTACGAGCAGTACTTC. Its translation: CASSQNPAGGYEQYF. This chain connects TRBV4-3 to TRBJ2-7, with a weak D call TRBD1 (7 bases). The CDR3 is 15 residues long. Between the trimmed V and J ends, which lost 2 bases and 4 bases, there was a span of 15 bases. CDR1 and CDR2 (germline): LGHNA, YSLEER.